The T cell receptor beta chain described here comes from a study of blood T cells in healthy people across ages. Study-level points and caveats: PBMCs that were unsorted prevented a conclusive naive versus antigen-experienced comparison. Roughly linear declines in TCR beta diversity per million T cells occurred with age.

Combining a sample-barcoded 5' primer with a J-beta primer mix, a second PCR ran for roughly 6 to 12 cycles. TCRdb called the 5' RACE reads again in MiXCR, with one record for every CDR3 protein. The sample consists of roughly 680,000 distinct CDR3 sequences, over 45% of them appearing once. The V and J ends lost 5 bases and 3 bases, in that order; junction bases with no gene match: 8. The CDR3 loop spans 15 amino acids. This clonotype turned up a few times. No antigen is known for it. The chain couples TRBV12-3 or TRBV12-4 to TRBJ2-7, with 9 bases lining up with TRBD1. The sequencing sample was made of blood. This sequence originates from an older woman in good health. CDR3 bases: TGTGCCAGCAGTCCGGGGACAGGGTTTTACTACGAGCAGTACTTC. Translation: CASSPGTGFYYEQYF.